This TCR beta chain was documented in a study of blood T cell repertoires in COVID-19. Produced via immunoSEQ multiplex PCR; TCRdb's table is partial and in-frame only. The sample lists approximately 440,000 clones, 70% to 90% occurring once. The germline V gene has CDR1 MNHEY and CDR2 SVGEGT. V lost 4 bases, J lost 7 bases, and 7 bases stayed unmatched. The CDR3 sequence is 14 residues long. The clonotype originates from a woman aged 45-65 years with COVID-19, enrolled during active disease. The chain recombines TRBV6-2 or TRBV6-3 with TRBJ1-2; 9 bases are shared with TRBD1. Material: peripheral blood. CDR3 amino acids: CASSFTDRGGGYTF. The DNA for the CDR3 is TGTGCCAGCAGTTTCACGGACAGGGGAGGTGGCTACACCTTC.